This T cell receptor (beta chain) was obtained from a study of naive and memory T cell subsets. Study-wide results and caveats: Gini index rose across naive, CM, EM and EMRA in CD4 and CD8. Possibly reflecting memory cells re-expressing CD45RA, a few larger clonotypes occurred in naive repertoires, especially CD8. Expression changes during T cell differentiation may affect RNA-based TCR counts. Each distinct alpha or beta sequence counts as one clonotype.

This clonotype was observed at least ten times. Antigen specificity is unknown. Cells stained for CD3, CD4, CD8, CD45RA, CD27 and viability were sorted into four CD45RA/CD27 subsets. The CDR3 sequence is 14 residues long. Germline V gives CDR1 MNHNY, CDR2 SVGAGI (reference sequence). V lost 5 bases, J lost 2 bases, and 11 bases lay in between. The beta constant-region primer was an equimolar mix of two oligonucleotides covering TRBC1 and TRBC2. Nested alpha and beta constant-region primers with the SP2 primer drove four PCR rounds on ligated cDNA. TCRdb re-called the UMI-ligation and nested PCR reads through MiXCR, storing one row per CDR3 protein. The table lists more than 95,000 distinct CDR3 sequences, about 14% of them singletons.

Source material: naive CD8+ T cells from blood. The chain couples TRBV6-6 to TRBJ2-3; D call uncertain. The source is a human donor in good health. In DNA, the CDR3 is TGTGCCAGCAGTCCCAGCCAGGCCACAGATACGCAGTATTTT. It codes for CASSPSQATDTQYF.